Presented here are 5 T cell receptor beta chains from one specimen sequenced in a study of PD-L1 blockade in urothelial cancer. The sample's time point: pretreatment peripheral blood. Assay used: immunoSEQ multiplex PCR; TCRdb lists only in-frame clones, some missing. Here the sample spans tens of thousands of clones, about 90% being singletons. Sequenced here: PBMCs, sampled around atezolizumab (anti-PD-L1) treatment. These receptor sequences come from a man in his sixties with urothelial cancer.

This chain links TRBV30 with TRBJ1-1; D call uncertain. The V and J ends lost 4 bases and 4 bases respectively, with 13 bases between them. CDR1 is GTSNPN, CDR2 SVGIG, per germline (reference sequence). The CDR3 sequence is 13 residues long. The CDR3 here is CAWMQDTTTEAFF. CDR3 sequence (DNA): TGTGCCTGGATGCAAGACACAACCACTGAAGCTTTCTTT. Filled out from reference TRBV30 and TRBJ1-1, the complete variable domain reads SQTIHQWPATLVQPVGSPLSLECTVEGTSNPNLYWYRQAAGRGLQLLFYSVGIGQISSEVPQNLSASRPQDRQFILSSKKLLLSDSGFYLCAWMQDTTTEAFFGQGTRLTVV.

This chain connects TRBV6-1 to TRBJ2-3; TRBD2 agrees at 9 bases. The CDR3 consists of 15 residues. Germline CDR1 is MNHNS and CDR2 is SASEGT. J was trimmed by 6 bases and V by 4 bases; bases with no gene match: 8. In DNA form, the CDR3 reads TGTGCCAGCAGTGGATTAGCGGGGGTACCGGATACGCAGTATTTT. Amino acids: CASSGLAGVPDTQYF.

The chain employs TRBV6-6 and TRBJ1-4; unclear D gene. The ends were cut back, 0 bases at V and 0 bases at J, with 8 bases in the middle. In germline, CDR1 is MNHNY, CDR2 SVGAGI (reference sequence). The CDR3 has 16 residues. CDR3 in amino acids: CASSYSIGATNEKLFF. Here the CDR3 DNA reads TGTGCCAGCAGTTACTCGATCGGGGCAACTAATGAAAAACTGTTTTTT.

V is TRBV4-3 and J is TRBJ2-3, with TRBD1 matching over 9 bases. V was clipped by 3 bases and J by 6 bases; unmatched bases: 7. Germline V gene sequence: CDR1 LGHNA, CDR2 YSLEER. The CDR3 totals 15 residues. In DNA form, the CDR3 reads TGCGCCAGCAGCCATCCGGGACAGGGCGTGGATACGCAGTATTTT. Translating gives CASSHPGQGVDTQYF.

The chain carries TRBV6-1 and TRBJ2-3, with TRBD2 matching 10 bases. The CDR3 has 17 residues. Germline-derived CDR1 and CDR2 are MNHNS and SASEGT. J was trimmed by 5 bases and V by 2 bases; bases with no gene match: 10. For the CDR3, the DNA is TGTGCCAGCAGTGAAATGGTGGCTAGCGGGGGCCTAGATACGCAGTATTTT. As protein: CASSEMVASGGLDTQYF.